This T cell receptor beta chain originates from a study of CD8+ T cells in alopecia areata. CDR1 and CDR2 (germline): SGHRS, YFSETQ. Trimming removed 4 bases from V and 2 bases from J, with 15 bases in between. This CDR3 is built from 16 residues. This clone was recorded only once. Individuals with alopecia areata gave both lesional scalp punch biopsies and peripheral blood for collection. TCR sequencing used cDNA made by reverse transcription of extracted RNA. Sequencing was performed with immunoSEQ multiplex PCR; in TCRdb, only in-frame clones are kept and a portion is missing. The sample records approximately 13,000 clones, 50% to 70% being singletons.

Sequenced material: skin, taken at week 0. The chain couples TRBV5-1 to TRBJ2-2; a weak D match, TRBD1 (6 bases). The clonotype was recovered from a human donor with alopecia areata. For the CDR3, the DNA is TGCGCCAGCAGCGGTCAGGGGCAAGGAAACACCGGGGAGCTGTTTTTT. Its translation is CASSGQGQGNTGELFF. The entire variable domain, with the rest obtained from reference TRBV5-1 and TRBJ2-2, is as follows: KAGVTQTPRYLIKTRGQQVTLSCSPISGHRSVSWYQQTPGQGLQFLFEYFSETQRNKGNFPGRFSGRQFSNSRSEMNVSTLELGDSALYLCASSGQGQGNTGELFFGEGSRLTVL.